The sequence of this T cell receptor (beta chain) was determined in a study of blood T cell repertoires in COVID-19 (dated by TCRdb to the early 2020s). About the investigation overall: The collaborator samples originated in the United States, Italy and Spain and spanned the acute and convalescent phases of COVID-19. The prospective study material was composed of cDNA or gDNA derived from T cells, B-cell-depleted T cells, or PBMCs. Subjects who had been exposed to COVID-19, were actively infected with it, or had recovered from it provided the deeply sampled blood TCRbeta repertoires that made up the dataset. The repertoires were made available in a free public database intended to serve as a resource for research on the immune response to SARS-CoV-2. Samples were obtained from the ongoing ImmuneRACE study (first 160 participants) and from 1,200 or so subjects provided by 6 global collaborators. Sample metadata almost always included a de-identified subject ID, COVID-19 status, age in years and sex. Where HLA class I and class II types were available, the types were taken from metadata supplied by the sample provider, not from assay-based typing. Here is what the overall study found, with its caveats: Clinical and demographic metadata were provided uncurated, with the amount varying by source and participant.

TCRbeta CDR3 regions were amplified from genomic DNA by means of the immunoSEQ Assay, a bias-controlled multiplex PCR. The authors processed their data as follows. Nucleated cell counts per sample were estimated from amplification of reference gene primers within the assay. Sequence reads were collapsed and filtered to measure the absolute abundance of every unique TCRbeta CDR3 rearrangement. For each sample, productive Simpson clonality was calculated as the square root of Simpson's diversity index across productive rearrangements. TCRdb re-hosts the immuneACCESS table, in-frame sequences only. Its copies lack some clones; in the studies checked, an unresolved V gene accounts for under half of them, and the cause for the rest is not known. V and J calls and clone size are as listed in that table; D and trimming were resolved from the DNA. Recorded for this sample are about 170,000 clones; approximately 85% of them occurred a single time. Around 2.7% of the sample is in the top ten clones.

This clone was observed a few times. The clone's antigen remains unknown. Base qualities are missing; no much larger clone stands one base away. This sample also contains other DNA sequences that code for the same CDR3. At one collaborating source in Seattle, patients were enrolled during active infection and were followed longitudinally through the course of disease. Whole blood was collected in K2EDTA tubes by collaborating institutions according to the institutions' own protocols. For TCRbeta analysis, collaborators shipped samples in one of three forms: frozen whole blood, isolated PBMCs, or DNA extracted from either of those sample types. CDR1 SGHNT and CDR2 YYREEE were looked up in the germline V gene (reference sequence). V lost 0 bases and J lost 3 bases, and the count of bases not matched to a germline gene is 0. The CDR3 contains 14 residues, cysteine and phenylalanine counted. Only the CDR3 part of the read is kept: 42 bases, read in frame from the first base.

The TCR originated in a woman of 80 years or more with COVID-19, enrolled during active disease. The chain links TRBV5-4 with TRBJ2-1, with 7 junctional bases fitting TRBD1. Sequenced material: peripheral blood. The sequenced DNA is TGTGCCAGCAGCTTGGGACAGGGCTACAATGAGCAGTTCTTC. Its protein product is CASSLGQGYNEQFF.